The rows below give T cell receptor beta chains drawn from one sample of a study of post-analysis software for immune sequencing data. TCRdb re-analysed the PCR reads in MiXCR, keeping a single row per CDR3 protein. The sample has 450,000 to 650,000 distinct CDR3 sequences; roughly 45% are singletons. What was sequenced was blood. All receptors come from a girl aged 10 to 17 with multiple sclerosis. Both conserved end residues are part of each CDR3. A D gene is named only where the DNA matches it firmly. Clone size appears in some rows only: once, few, many, or a class for an expanded clone.

>TRBD1|.|TRBJ1-5|TRBV7-2|17
TGTGCCAGCAGCTTAACAGGGGGCGGCTATGGCAATCAGCCCCAGCATTTT
CASSLTGGGYGNQPQHF
>.|.|TRBJ2-1|TRBV12-3/TRBV12-4|12
TGTGCCAGCAGTTTTTCTGGTGGTGAGCAGTTCTTC
CASSFSGGEQFF
>TRBD2|few|TRBJ2-7|TRBV20-1|15
TGCAGTGCTATTACTAGCGGGTCTTTTTCCTACGAGCAGTACTTC
CSAITSGSFSYEQYF
>.|.|TRBJ2-7|TRBV11-1|15
TGTGCCAGCAGCTTTCATCTGGAAAGCGGCTACGAGCAGTACTTC
CASSFHLESGYEQYF
>.|.|TRBJ1-1|TRBV12-3/TRBV12-4|16
TGTGCCAGCAGTTTGGGCCCGGGGTTGGCGAACACTGAAGCTTTCTTT
CASSLGPGLANTEAFF
>TRBD1|.|TRBJ2-3|TRBV20-1|19
TGCAGTGCTTCGGACAGGGGGATTTTGTACGCGGGCGGCACAGATACGCAGTATTTT
CSASDRGILYAGGTDTQYF
>TRBD2|few|TRBJ2-7|TRBV4-2|15
TGTGCCAGCAGACTAGCGGGAGAGTCGGCCTACGAGCAGTACTTC
CASRLAGESAYEQYF
>TRBD2|.|TRBJ2-3|TRBV4-2|18
TGTGCCAGCAGCGCGACTAATTTGGGAGCGGGGCAGGCAGATACGCAGTATTTT
CASSATNLGAGQADTQYF
>.|.|TRBJ1-2|TRBV28|13
TGTGCCAGCAGTTCTCGTCCCCTGGGGGGCTACACCTTC
CASSSRPLGGYTF
>.|many|TRBJ1-1|TRBV6-4|13
TGTGCCAGCAGTGACTCGGACAACACTGAAGCTTTCTTT
CASSDSDNTEAFF
>.|once|TRBJ1-2|TRBV29-1|12
TGCAGCGTCGGGGACACCAACTATGGCTACACCTTC
CSVGDTNYGYTF
>.|.|TRBJ2-1|TRBV5-1|15
TGCGCCAGCAGCTTGAGAGCGAGCCACCTCAATGAGCAGTTCTTC
CASSLRASHLNEQFF
>.|.|TRBJ2-7|TRBV21-1|14
TGTGCCAGCAGCAAATTGGCAGGTACCTACGAGCAGTACTTC
CASSKLAGTYEQYF
>TRBD1|few|TRBJ1-4|TRBV7-2|15
TGTGCCAGCAGCCCACAGGGGGCCCAGAATGAAAAACTGTTTTTT
CASSPQGAQNEKLFF
>TRBD1|.|TRBJ1-2|TRBV2|13
TGTGCCAGCAGGGTCCAGGGGGCGGATGGCTACACCTTC
CASRVQGADGYTF
>.|few|TRBJ2-7|TRBV5-1|13
TGCGCCAGCAGCTTGAGTTCCGGTATCGAGCAGTACTTC
CASSLSSGIEQYF
>TRBD1|few|TRBJ2-7|TRBV5-4|14
TGTGCCAGCAGCGGGGGACAGGGTGTGAACGAGCAGTACTTC
CASSGGQGVNEQYF
>TRBD1|.|TRBJ2-1|TRBV12-3/TRBV12-4|14
TGTGCCAGCGGGGGGGACAGGGATTTGAATGAGCAGTTCTTC
CASGGDRDLNEQFF
>TRBD2|few|TRBJ2-7|TRBV29-1|13
TGCAGCGTCATGCGGGGGGACAACTACGAGCAGTACTTC
CSVMRGDNYEQYF
>TRBD2|.|TRBJ2-2|TRBV6-5|12
TGTGCCAGCAGTCCCGACCCGGGGGGGTTGTTTTTT
CASSPDPGGLFF
>TRBD2|.|TRBJ2-3|TRBV7-2|17
TGTGCCAGCAGCTTCGGGACTAGCGGGAGGGCGGGAGATACGCAGTATTTT
CASSFGTSGRAGDTQYF
>.|.|TRBJ2-7|TRBV7-9|14
TGTGCCAGCAGCGCGGGAATCTCTACTTACGAGCAGTACTTC
CASSAGISTYEQYF
>.|.|TRBJ1-1|TRBV18|15
TGTGCCAGCTCACCAAAGACAGGAGGGAACACTGAAGCTTTCTTT
CASSPKTGGNTEAFF
>.|.|TRBJ2-5|TRBV5-6|13
TGTGCCAGCAGCTTGTTATCGAGGGAGACCCAGTACTTC
CASSLLSRETQYF
>.|.|TRBJ2-1|TRBV12-3/TRBV12-4|13
TGTGCCAGCAGTTTAGGGAGTCCCTACGAGCAGTTCTTC
CASSLGSPYEQFF